This T cell receptor beta chain was profiled in a study of cytomegalovirus exposure and HLA in healthy donors. The V end was cut by 4 bases, the J end by 6 bases, with 13 bases between. The CDR3 is 14 residues long. Per the germline V gene, CDR1 is MGHRA and CDR2 is YSYEKL. Both 60 Vbeta primers and 13 Jbeta primers went into the PCR. Produced via immunoSEQ multiplex PCR; TCRdb's table is partial and in-frame only. The repertoire holds some 150,000 clones, with about four fifths as singletons. This clone was detected only a few times. The chain couples TRBV4-1 to TRBJ2-1, with unresolved D. The TCR was taken from a woman between 45 and 65 years old in good health and CMV-seronegative. Sequences were obtained from PBMCs. CDR3 in amino acids: CASSPSSGVNEQFF. CDR3 bases: TGCGCCAGCAGCCCCTCGTCCGGAGTCAATGAGCAGTTCTTC.